The 11 T cell receptor beta chains presented below share a single source sample, sequenced in a study of blood T cell repertoires in COVID-19. This table comes from immunoSEQ multiplex PCR, and its TCRdb copy is limited to in-frame clones, with some not included. The sample has approximately 180,000 clones, 89% seen once. The sample comprised PBMCs or T cells enriched from blood (not recorded which). The receptors shown here come from a woman aged 40 to 50 with acute COVID-19.

The V call is TRBV25-1, the J call TRBJ2-7; D is perhaps TRBD2 (6 bases). The germline V gene has CDR1 MGHDK and CDR2 SYGVNS. The CDR3 totals 13 residues. The germline V and J ends were trimmed by 1 base and 5 bases, with 9 bases remaining between them. In DNA, the CDR3 is TGTGCCAGCAGTGAATTGGGGGGACACGAGCAGTACTTC. Protein product: CASSELGGHEQYF.

This chain connects TRBV28 to TRBJ2-7; 9 nucleotides match TRBD1. The CDR3 is 16 residues long. J lost 5 bases, V lost 5 bases, and 13 bases had no gene match. Germline loops: CDR1 MDHEN, CDR2 SYDVKM. The CDR3 here is CASSPNLGTGTDEQYF. The CDR3 nucleotides read TGTGCCAGCAGTCCAAACCTGGGGACAGGGACCGACGAGCAGTACTTC. The full variable domain, its missing parts supplied by reference TRBV28 and TRBJ2-7, is DVKVTQSSRYLVKRTGEKVFLECVQDMDHENMFWYRQDPGLGLRLIYFSYDVKMKEKGDIPEGYSVSREKKERFSLILESASTNQTSMYLCASSPNLGTGTDEQYFGPGTRLTVT.

This clone was seen only once. The CDR3 bases are TGTGCCAGCAGTCCCAGACTAGCGGGAACCGCTAGCTCCTACAATGAGCAGTTCTTC. It codes for CASSPRLAGTASSYNEQFF. The chain links TRBV6-6 to TRBJ2-1; 11 nucleotides align to TRBD2. This CDR3 is 19 amino acids long. V dropped 5 bases and J dropped 0; count of bases not matched to a gene: 12. Looked up from germline, CDR1 is MNHNY and CDR2 is SVGAGI (reference sequence).

Concerning this clone itself: This CDR3 is also generated by other DNA sequences in the sample. The gene calls are TRBV5-1 and TRBJ2-3; 10 nucleotides agree with TRBD1. CDR3 length: 15 residues. V lost 3 bases, J lost 4 bases, and 5 bases stayed unmatched. Germline CDR1 SGHRS, CDR2 YFSETQ. The CDR3 protein is CASSSRDRGADTQYF. CDR3 coding DNA: TGCGCCAGCAGCTCCCGGGACAGGGGTGCAGATACGCAGTATTTT.

V and J are TRBV3-1 (or the pseudogene TRBV3-2) and TRBJ2-3, with D perhaps TRBD2 (5 bases). The V gene's germline CDR1 is LGHDT and CDR2 YNNKEL (reference sequence). CDR3 length: 13 residues. The germline V and J ends were trimmed by 5 bases and 12 bases, with 18 bases remaining between them. The CDR3 DNA sequence: TGTGCCAGCAGCTTATCTAGCCCTAGTGAACAGTATTTT. It is translated as CASSLSSPSEQYF.

This chain joins TRBV6-5 and TRBJ2-3, with 7 bases that match TRBD2. The length of the CDR3 is 13 residues. Germline-derived CDR1 and CDR2 are MNHEY and SVGAGI. The V gene end was trimmed by 10 bases and the J gene end by 2 bases; junction bases not matched to a gene: 6. CDR3 nucleotide sequence: TGTGCCACTCAGCGGGACCCCACAGATACGCAGTATTTT. Protein: CATQRDPTDTQYF.

This clone showed up just a few times. This sequence joins TRBV23-1 and TRBJ2-7; 7 nucleotides agree with TRBD2. TRBV23-1 is placed among ORFs of uncertain function. After removal of 6 bases from V and 3 bases from J, the junction contained 23 bases not matched to a gene. The CDR3 is 19 residues long. The CDR3: CASRPVVGSRGDPFYEQYF. The CDR3 coding sequence is TGCGCCAGCAGACCCGTGGTGGGGTCCCGGGGGGACCCTTTCTACGAGCAGTACTTC.

The rearrangement links TRBV3-1 (or the pseudogene TRBV3-2) to TRBJ2-5, with D maybe TRBD2 (7 bases). The CDR3 loop spans 16 amino acids. V dropped 4 bases and J dropped 0 bases, with 15 bases sitting between them. Looked up from germline, CDR1 is LGHDT and CDR2 is YNNKEL (reference sequence). The CDR3 DNA reads TGTGCCAGCAGCCCCCGGGGGGCGGGGTACCAAGAGACCCAGTACTTC. This sequence encodes CASSPRGAGYQETQYF.

This chain uses TRBV19 with TRBJ2-3; TRBD1 agrees at 9 bases. With 4 bases clipped from V and 3 bases from J, the junction kept 8 bases outside the gene matches. From germline, CDR1 is LNHDA and CDR2 SQIVND (reference sequence). The length of the CDR3 is 16 residues. The CDR3 bases are TGTGCCAGTAGTAGACAAGGGACAGGGCGGACAGATACGCAGTATTTT. Translated, it gives CASSRQGTGRTDTQYF.

For this clone: A junction boundary mismatches the germline segment, possibly from a read error. The chain uses TRBV25-1 and TRBJ2-1, with 9 bases that match TRBD2. There are 13 residues in the CDR3. Germline CDR1 and CDR2: MGHDK and SYGVNS. The CDR3 loop reads CASREREVNEQFF. The DNA of the CDR3 is TGTGCCAGCCGTGAGCGGGAGGTTAATGAGCAGTTCTTC.

The chain recombines TRBV12-3 or TRBV12-4 with TRBJ2-5; D possibly corresponds to TRBD1 (5 bases). V was cut by 6 bases and J by 4 bases, with 12 bases left in between. The CDR3 has 13 residues. CDR3 in DNA: TGTGCCAGCAGCCTACATCAGGGAGAGACCCAGTACTTC. The encoded protein is CASSLHQGETQYF.